Shown below are 9 T cell receptor beta chains from a single sample sequenced in a study of OX40 agonist ivuxolimab in advanced cancers. Clones were sequenced by immunoSEQ multiplex PCR, and TCRdb holds only the in-frame ones, with some missing. The sample lists more than 65,000 clones, 70% to 90% seen once, with roughly 6.1% in the top ten. The sample in question was CD4+ or CD8+ T cells sorted from blood, obtained in a trial of the OX40 agonist ivuxolimab. The receptors come from an adult with an advanced solid tumor such as melanoma, head and neck, liver or kidney cancer.

V and J are TRBV2 and TRBJ2-7; tentatively, D is TRBD1 (5 bases). Germline CDR1 and CDR2: SNHLY and FYNNEI. Trimming took 4 bases from V and 1 from J, leaving 5 bases between them. This CDR3 has 12 residues. In DNA, the CDR3 is TGTGCCAGCAGTGGACAGTCCTACGAGCAGTACTTC. Translation: CASSGQSYEQYF.

V and J are TRBV4-3 and TRBJ2-3; 8 bases agree with TRBD1. The CDR3 has 15 residues. Germline CDR1 reads LGHNA; CDR2 reads YSLEER. V shed 0 bases, J shed 2 bases, and the junction held 1 base outside the gene matches. CDR3 loop: CASSQEDRVTDTQYF. In DNA form, the CDR3 reads TGCGCCAGCAGCCAAGAGGACAGGGTCACAGATACGCAGTATTTT.

V gene TRBV19 combines with J gene TRBJ2-2, with 7 positions matching TRBD1. Per germline, CDR1 LNHDA and CDR2 SQIVND (reference sequence). The CDR3 sequence is 14 residues long. Trimming took 5 bases from V and 0 from J; bases not matched to a gene: 0. CDR3 sequence (DNA): TGTGCCAGTAGTGGGACAGCGAACACCGGGGAGCTGTTTTTT. Translated: CASSGTANTGELFF.

The genes are TRBV4-1 and TRBJ2-1; D remains ambiguous. Germline CDR1 MGHRA, CDR2 YSYEKL. The CDR3 loop spans 13 amino acids. V was clipped by 0 bases and J by 15 bases, with 15 bases between them. CDR3 nucleotides: TGCGCCAGCAGCCAAGATCTACTAAACAGTGGGTTCTTC. It translates to CASSQDLLNSGFF.

V usage is TRBV9 and J usage is TRBJ1-2, with 8 bases fitting TRBD1. The germline CDR1 and CDR2 sequences are SGDLS and YYNGEE. V shed 4 bases, J shed 6 bases, and the junction held 11 bases outside the gene matches. This CDR3 comprises 15 residues. CDR3 bases: TGTGCCAGCAGCCCTAGGGACAGGCCGAACCATGGCTACACCTTC. Translated, it gives CASSPRDRPNHGYTF.

This chain links TRBV7-9 with TRBJ1-4, with no clear D. The CDR3 sequence is 14 residues long. Germline CDR1 reads SEHNR; CDR2 reads FQNEAQ (reference sequence). Trimming removed 5 bases at V and 3 bases at J, with 10 bases between. The CDR3 here is CASSRVGSNEKLFF. The CDR3 DNA sequence: TGTGCCAGCAGCCGAGTGGGCTCTAATGAAAAACTGTTTTTT.

The chain couples TRBV7-3 to TRBJ2-2, with 7 nucleotides matching TRBD1. Germline V gene lookup returns CDR1 SGHTA and CDR2 FQGTGA. The CDR3 contains 16 residues. V shed 5 bases and J 5 bases; nucleotides not matched to a gene: 11. The CDR3 DNA reads as TGTGCCAGCAGCCAAATCATGACAGGGTATACCGGGGAGCTGTTTTTT. Protein product: CASSQIMTGYTGELFF.

The rearrangement links TRBV19 to TRBJ1-1; 7 bases match TRBD1. The CDR3 runs to 13 residues. Germline CDR1 LNHDA, CDR2 SQIVND (reference sequence). The J segment lost 3 bases and the V segment lost 6 bases, leaving 4 bases of the junction unmatched. The CDR3 spells CASRTGRDTEAFF. In DNA, the CDR3 is TGTGCCAGTAGGACAGGGAGGGACACTGAAGCTTTCTTT.

This sequence joins TRBV29-1 and TRBJ1-2, with D possibly being TRBD1 (5 bases). The CDR3 is 11 residues long. Looked up from germline, CDR1 is SQVTM and CDR2 is ANQGSEA. CDR3 sequence (DNA): TGCTTAACCAGGGAGAACTATGGCTACACCTTC. It specifies CLTRENYGYTF.